The next 3 T cell receptor beta chains were all read from a single sample in a study of T cells in women clearing cervical HPV infection. Sequencing was performed with immunoSEQ multiplex PCR; in TCRdb, only in-frame clones are kept and a portion is missing. This table lists 30,000 to 35,000 clones. The sequenced sample consisted of blood buffy coat. These receptors all come from a woman between 18 and 70 years old with a cervical HPV16 infection that either progressed to CIN3+ or cleared (not recorded which).

As concerns this clone: The read ends 3 residues shy of where the CDR3 ends; the end is completed using the germline J gene. V gene TRBV13 combines with J gene TRBJ1-2, with 8 bases that match TRBD1. CDR3 length equals 15 residues. The germline CDR1 and CDR2 sequences are PRHDT and FYEKMQ (reference sequence). Trimming cost V 5 bases and J 3 bases; bases outside gene matches: 8. CDR3 DNA (partial): TGTGCCAGCAGCCCCCCGACAGGGGCCTACTATGGC. Its translation is CASSPPTGAYYG. The whole CDR3 is CASSPPTGAYYGYTF.

Comment on this clone: The read halts 3 residues ahead of the CDR3 end, with the missing end drawn from the germline J gene. The rearrangement uses TRBV5-1 and TRBJ1-2; 9 bases fit TRBD1. CDR3 length equals 19 residues. Trimming at V came to 2 bases and at J to 0 bases, leaving 14 bases not matched to a gene. Germline V lookup: CDR1 SGHRS, CDR2 YFSETQ. CDR3 residues: CASSFRDREGSGANYGYTF. The CDR3 bases that were read are TGCGCCAGCAGCTTCCGGGACAGGGAAGGATCGGGGGCTAACTATGGC.

With respect to this clone: The read ends 3 residues shy of where the CDR3 ends; the end is completed using the germline J gene. This chain uses TRBV7-9 with TRBJ1-1; TRBD1 agrees at 7 bases. Germline CDR1 is SEHNR and CDR2 is FQNEAQ (reference sequence). The CDR3 has 15 residues. CDR3 DNA, as far as it was read: TGTGCCAGCAGCTCCTTTCGGACAGGCGGTGGGGAA. It is translated as CASSSFRTGGGE. The whole CDR3 protein reads CASSSFRTGGGEAFF.